These 15 T cell receptor beta chains originate from one sample sequenced in a study of T cells in Graves' hyperthyroidism and ophthalmopathy. Amplified TCR beta CDR3 regions came from RNA transcripts. The HTBI primer set was used in a first-round RT-PCR of the TCR CDR3. MiXCR, run by TCRdb on the multiplex PCR reads, gives a single entry per CDR3 protein. The sample includes around 620,000 distinct CDR3 sequences, approximately 15% of them seen just once. Sequencing was performed on blood. The receptors come from a woman younger than 35 with Graves' ophthalmopathy.

In its sample, this clonotype was seen a few times. The chain has TRBV12-3 or TRBV12-4 and TRBJ2-1, with TRBD2 as a possible D gene (5 bases). The CDR3 runs to 15 residues. Trimming stripped 7 bases from V and 7 bases from J, with 20 bases between. CDR3 nucleotides: TGTGCCAGCACCCCACGTAGGTCTGGGGAGAATGAGCAGTTCTTC. The encoded protein is CASTPRRSGENEQFF.

This clonotype was observed many times. The rearrangement uses TRBV3-2 and TRBJ1-2; the tabulated D call, TRBD1, remains unverified against the DNA. TRBV3-2 is given as a pseudogene. This CDR3 comprises 16 residues. CDR3 region: CASSQDPRGGGYGYTF. The CDR3 DNA is TGTGCCAGCAGCCAAGACCCCCGTGGAGGCGGTTATGGCTACACCTTC.

The gene calls are TRBV19 and TRBJ1-5; perhaps TRBD1 as D (6 bases). The CDR3 has 12 amino acids. The V gene's germline CDR1 is LNHDA and CDR2 SQIVND (reference sequence). V was pared by 10 bases and J by 6 bases, with 13 bases between. The chain's CDR3 is CATLQGSQPQHF. The CDR3 DNA reads TGTGCCACATTACAGGGATCTCAGCCCCAGCATTTT.

The rearrangement joins TRBV12-3 or TRBV12-4 to TRBJ1-3; no reliable D call. Trimming shortened V by 7 bases and J by 0 bases, and 16 bases separated the two germline ends. There are 16 residues in the CDR3. In DNA form, the CDR3 reads TGTGCCAGCATATCCAGCAGCTCTTCCTCTGGAAACACCATATATTTT. It translates to CASISSSSSSGNTIYF.

This clonotype has a handful of counts. The rearrangement links TRBV6-1 to TRBJ1-5; 8 nucleotides align to TRBD1. With 0 bases clipped from V and 6 bases from J, the junction kept 7 bases outside the gene matches. In germline, CDR1 is MNHNS, CDR2 SASEGT. This CDR3 contains 16 residues. CDR3 protein: CASSEARQGYGQPQHF. CDR3 coding DNA: TGTGCCAGCAGTGAAGCCCGACAGGGGTACGGTCAGCCCCAGCATTTT.

This chain connects TRBV6-4 to TRBJ1-1; a weak D match, TRBD1 (6 bases). CDR1 and CDR2 (germline): MRHNA, SNTAGT. The CDR3 runs 13 residues. The V and J ends lost 0 bases and 9 bases respectively, with 11 bases between them. Here the CDR3 reads CASSDSTRGKAFF. The CDR3 DNA reads TGTGCCAGCAGTGACTCGACCAGGGGAAAAGCTTTCTTT.

This clonotype was picked up many times. This chain links TRBV2 with TRBJ2-6; 8 bases agree with TRBD2. The CDR3 covers 15 residues. V dropped 7 bases and J dropped 0; count of bases not matched to a gene: 2. Per germline, CDR1 SNHLY and CDR2 FYNNEI. In DNA, the CDR3 is TGTGCCAGCACGGGGGGGACCTCTGGGGCCAACGTCCTGACTTTC. Encoded protein: CASTGGTSGANVLTF. Variable domain in full (rest from reference TRBV2 and TRBJ2-6): EPEVTQTPSHQVTQMGQEVILRCVPISNHLYFYWYRQILGQKVEFLVSFYNNEISEKSEIFDDQFSVERPDGSNFTLKIRSTKLEDSAMYFCASTGGTSGANVLTFGAGSRLTVL.

This rearrangement joins TRBV30 to TRBJ1-5, with D unresolved. The germline V gene encodes CDR1 GTSNPN and CDR2 SVGIG (reference sequence). The CDR3 is 13 amino acids. Trimming shortened V by 3 bases and J by 6 bases, and 12 bases separated the two germline ends. CDR3 in DNA: TGTGCCTGGAGCGGAGGGTGGGGTCAGCCCCAGCATTTT. Its translation is CAWSGGWGQPQHF.

In this sample, this clonotype turned up many times. The chain uses TRBV12-3 or TRBV12-4 and TRBJ1-1; TRBD1 matches at 8 bases. V was pared by 2 bases and J by 4 bases, with 9 bases of the junction left unmatched. The CDR3 is 16 residues long. The CDR3 here is CASSLSGYRGSTEAFF. CDR3 coding DNA: TGTGCCAGCAGTTTATCGGGCTACAGGGGGTCCACTGAAGCTTTCTTT.

The gene calls are TRBV11-3 and TRBJ2-7; perhaps TRBD1 as D (6 bases). The CDR3 contains 14 residues. Deletions cut 8 bases from V and 2 bases from J, with 16 bases between. From germline, CDR1 is SGHNT and CDR2 YENEEA. Here the CDR3 DNA reads TGTGCCAGCTCGAAGACAGGAGGAACCTACGAGCAGTACTTC. Translation gives CASSKTGGTYEQYF.

Of note for this clonotype: Just one base apart from a much larger clone, this may be a read error. The chain links TRBV10-3 to TRBJ2-5; 10 nucleotides align to TRBD2. The CDR3 consists of 15 residues. Germline values: CDR1 ENHRY, CDR2 SYGVKD. This CDR3 is CAISEGLAVQETRYF. DNA for the CDR3: TGTGCCATCAGTGAGGGACTAGCGGTTCAAGAGACCCGGTACTTC.

The gene calls are TRBV19 and TRBJ1-5; D may be TRBD1 (5 bases). The CDR3 totals 15 residues. Per the germline V gene, CDR1 is LNHDA and CDR2 is SQIVND (reference sequence). V was pared by 0 bases and J by 4 bases, with 10 bases between. This chain's CDR3 is CASSIDWGLNQPQHF. DNA of the CDR3: TGTGCCAGTAGTATAGATTGGGGACTAAATCAGCCCCAGCATTTT. The full variable domain, rest sourced from reference TRBV19 and TRBJ1-5, is DGGITQSPKYLFRKEGQNVTLSCEQNLNHDAMYWYRQDPGQGLRLIYYSQIVNDFQKGDIAEGYSVSREKKESFPLTVTSAQKNPTAFYLCASSIDWGLNQPQHFGDGTRLSIL.

This clonotype was recorded many times. The genes are TRBV7-9 and TRBJ2-4, with D uncertain. Per germline, CDR1 SEHNR and CDR2 FQNEAQ (reference sequence). The V end was cut by 5 bases, the J end by 5 bases, with 13 bases between. The CDR3 extends over 14 amino acids. CDR3 amino acids: CASSPLDGENIQYF. CDR3 DNA: TGTGCCAGCAGCCCCTTGGATGGGGAAAACATTCAGTACTTC.

The V gene is TRBV24-1, the J gene TRBJ2-7; D is undetermined. Trimming took off 0 bases at V and 2 bases at J, with 7 bases between the two ends. The CDR3 covers 14 residues. CDR1 is KGHDR and CDR2 is SFDVKD in the germline V gene. The chain's CDR3 is CATSDLQAPYEQYF. CDR3 in DNA: TGTGCCACCAGTGATTTGCAGGCCCCCTACGAGCAGTACTTC.

A few counts support this clonotype. This chain joins TRBV18 and TRBJ2-6; unclear D gene. CDR3 length: 15 amino acids. Germline V gives CDR1 KGHSH, CDR2 LQKENI. Trimming removed 2 bases from V and 4 bases from J, with 9 bases in between. The CDR3 sequence: CASSPMGTGANVLTF. CDR3 DNA sequence: TGTGCCAGCTCACCAATGGGTACAGGGGCCAACGTCCTGACTTTC. Based on the CDR3 plus reference TRBV18 and TRBJ2-6, the full variable domain is NAGVMQNPRHLVRRRGQEARLRCSPMKGHSHVYWYRQLPEEGLKFMVYLQKENIIDESGMPKERFSAEFPKEGPSILRIQQVVRGDSAAYFCASSPMGTGANVLTFGAGSRLTVL.